The TCR beta chain under discussion was sequenced for a study of T cells in Graves' hyperthyroidism and ophthalmopathy. Study-wide points: Progression to ophthalmopathy was predicted a median of about six months early. Most thyroid clonotypes expanded above 0.001 appeared in blood too.

Clinical symptoms, serum thyroxine, TRAb, thyroid ultrasound and orbital computed tomography established diagnosis. RNA transcripts gave rise to amplified TCR beta CDR3 regions. The TCR CDR3 first-round RT-PCR relied on the HTBI primer set. TCRdb itself ran the multiplex PCR reads through MiXCR, one entry per CDR3 protein. The data contain some 440,000 distinct CDR3 sequences, around 16% of them seen just once; the ten biggest clones take up 7.5% to 9%. As concerns this clonotype: Its antigen is unknown.

Germline assignment: CDR1 MNHNS and CDR2 SASEGT. The CDR3 has 17 residues. Trimming left V 5 bases short and J 2 bases short, with 16 bases between. The receptor comes from a woman aged 18-29 years with Graves' hyperthyroidism. Material: blood. This chain joins TRBV6-1 and TRBJ2-6, with D maybe TRBD2 (6 bases). CDR3 DNA sequence: TGTGCCAGCAGTCCATTCGACGGGGGAGCTGGGGCCAACGTCCTGACTTTC. Protein product: CASSPFDGGAGANVLTF.